Included here is one TCR beta chain sequence, with context. The specificity of this receptor is unknown. Base-call qualities are not available, and no considerably larger clone is one nucleotide away. The sample's treatment or condition label, in plain terms: oral pan-JAK inhibitor, 5-10 mg twice daily. From alopecia areata patients, peripheral blood was collected along with lesional scalp punch biopsies. After PBMCs were isolated by density centrifugation and stained for CD3, CD4 and CD8, a FACSAria was used to sort CD4+ and CD8+ T cells. The library relied on the immunoSEQ multiplex PCR assay. RNA was extracted from all samples and reverse transcribed into cDNA as template for TCR sequencing. SuperScript III was used to make first-strand cDNA, primed with a 2:1 mix of oligo-dT and random hexamers. A synthetic immune receptor repertoire was used to assess amplification bias, and residual bias was removed computationally. The paper's data handling went like this. Raw reads were preprocessed to remove errors, and CDR3 was defined according to IMGT conventions as the region from the conserved cysteine to phenylalanine. To get clonality, Shannon entropy was normalized by log2 of the number of productive unique TCRs and the result was subtracted from 1. Scalp TCRbeta sequences were cross-referenced with sorted blood CD4 and CD8 repertoires so that the CD4 or CD8 identity of scalp clones could be inferred. The table comes from immuneACCESS by way of TCRdb, which keeps in-frame sequences with V and J called. Part of the clones is missing from these tables; in studies checked, under half for an unresolved V gene and the rest for unknown reasons. The V and J calls and clone size are taken from that table; D and trimming were inferred from the DNA. Recorded for this sample are about 250,000 clones; 60% of them occurred a single time. Roughly 0.93% of the sample is in the top ten clones.

The CDR3 runs 14 residues from the cysteine to the phenylalanine. Only the CDR3 part of the read is kept: 42 bases, read in frame from the first base. From the germline V gene (reference sequence), CDR1 is GTSNPN and CDR2 is SVGIG. The junction shows trimming of 1 base on V and 4 bases on J, plus 8 bases between the germline ends. This sample is drawn from a study of CD8+ T cells in alopecia areata (dated by TCRdb to 2016 to 2019). Notes on the research overall: Treated patients were enrolled in an open-label pilot trial of oral tofacitinib, 5 to 10 mg twice daily, for moderate-to-severe alopecia areata. RNA was extracted with the PAXgene miRNA kit for fixed scalp, the miRNeasy kit for PBMCs, and the RNeasy kit for mouse skin. Amplification of TCRbeta CDR3 regions was done by immunoSEQ multiplex PCR using 35 Vbeta forward primers and 13 Jbeta reverse primers. For the treated patients, the SALT score, which quantifies what percentage of scalp surface area is affected, served as the measure of disease severity. Patients received tofacitinib for 6 to 18 months and were then followed off drug for 6 months to check for delayed response and recurrence. To study T cell clonal expansion in alopecia areata, the researchers applied high-throughput TCRbeta sequencing to both the C3H/HeJ mouse model and human patients. Patients on tofacitinib were biopsied at baseline and after 4 and 24 weeks of treatment, and several of the patients also had a later scalp biopsy. Scalp clonality was compared across normal scalp (n=4), patchy alopecia areata scalp (n=8), and alopecia totalis/universalis scalp (n=8). Human TCRbeta sequencing covered scalp tissue and sorted CD4+ and CD8+ peripheral blood T cells from patchy and totalis/universalis alopecia areata patients and healthy controls.

Points the paper makes about the study in general: Many expanded lesional clones persisted in scalp and blood during tofacitinib treatment, which may partly explain relapse after stopping treatment. TCR sequences shared between patients were less clear than in mice, possibly partly because of HLA diversity in the patient population. Lesional scalp, especially in alopecia totalis/universalis, showed higher clonality and more expanded CD8+ clones than normal scalp, suggesting antigenic drive. Tofacitinib significantly lowered scalp clonality and the number of expanded CD8+ clones among the top 100 scalp clones. Unlike mouse skin, which is dominated by gammadelta T cells, normal human skin has resident alphabeta T cells that are also sequenced, and this complicates analysis of the scalp TCR repertoire. Because the treated cohort was small and had only one nonresponder, larger studies are needed to examine links between baseline CD8+ expansion and response.

This sequence was found in a human donor with alopecia areata. This chain is built from TRBV30 and TRBJ1-6; no D segment can be confidently identified. The specimen was CD4+ T cells sorted from blood, collected at approximately week 52, from a patient treated with tofacitinib. The CDR3 region reads CAWSGQPYNSPLHF. The DNA reads TGTGCCTGGAGTGGGCAACCGTATAATTCACCCCTCCACTTT.